Listed below are T cell receptor beta chains from one sample, sequenced in a study of blood T cell repertoires in COVID-19. Clones were sequenced by immunoSEQ multiplex PCR, and TCRdb holds only the in-frame ones, with some missing. The sample holds under 200,000 clones, approximately 83% seen once. Sequencing used peripheral blood. These receptor sequences come from a human donor in a cohort sampled during active COVID-19. Each CDR3 is given without its conserved first and last residue.

v_call cdr3_aa
TRBV27 ASSLNTGGQPQH
TRBV12-5 ASYSDTSYEQY
TRBV14 ASSQYYEQY
TRBV6-5 ASSYSTGASYEQY
TRBV18 ASSPQMTGENTEAF
TRBV6-5 ASSYGGQAGSGYT
TRBV21-1 ASSTPCYSGTGELF
TRBV5-4 ASSLLTDTQY
TRBV5-4 ASRPTSSDTQY
TRBV5-6 ASSRGQRNTEAF
TRBV27 ASALDREETQY
TRBV7-3 ASRDLTQGNEQF
TRBV3-1/TRBV3-2 ASSRGADQGWYGNTIY
TRBV6-5 ASSYSRDRGGGYT
TRBV10-3 ATGAPTNGQGASNQPQH
TRBV3-1/TRBV3-2 ASSLGTSGGDYEQY
TRBV9 ASSARTGEAEKLF
TRBV10-3 AISPDRADTEAF
TRBV7-8 ASSFGQGTGELF
TRBV21-1 ASSGGTSKPGLAGLWAYEQY
TRBV28 ASSSPSTGRQPQH
TRBV14 ASSLLAGGSYEQY
TRBV4-3 ASSQGYGQGGGETQY
TRBV14 ASSQWTSGSSGYNEQF
TRBV27 ASSLQGHQPQH
TRBV12-5 ASGLETGYYGYT
TRBV7-2 ASSLEGLQPQH
TRBV4-2 ASSPESGGYRGGELF
TRBV5-4 ASSLEWSSYEQY
TRBV20-1 SASSLTGGRTNEKLF